The clone carrying this T cell receptor (beta chain) appeared many times. This sequence may be a read error, since a much larger clone differs from it by one base. Per the germline V gene, CDR1 is LNHDA and CDR2 is SQIVND (reference sequence). CDR3 length equals 13 residues. Trimming cost V 6 bases and J 7 bases, with 16 bases left between them. The TCRbeta library was prepared with unique molecular identifiers. From the PCR reads, TCRdb called clonotypes with MiXCR, one entry per CDR3 protein. Found here are 90,000 to 95,000 distinct CDR3 sequences, 9.5% to 15% of them singletons; the top ten hold around 14%. This sample was included in a study of T-cell reconstitution after alpha-beta-depleted transplantation in children.

The sequencing used PBMCs from the stem cell graft donor, collected from the stem cell graft. The clonotype was recovered from a human donor who donated a stem cell graft to a child with inherited bone marrow failure. The rearrangement uses TRBV19 and TRBJ2-7; possible D gene TRBD1, 5 bases. CDR3 in DNA: TGTGCCAGTAGAGCGCCCCCCAAGGGGGAGCAGTACTTC. Translating gives CASRAPPKGEQYF.